This T cell receptor beta chain was sequenced in a study of T cell responses to AZD1222 COVID-19 vaccine. The wider study: Combined were second doses at about 4 or about 12 weeks. Study-level points and caveats: Most donors were white British, females outnumbered males, and clonal diversity was possibly underestimated.

With regard to this clone: Its antigen is currently unknown. The junction departs from the called germline gene at one end, perhaps through a read error.

Sequenced by immunoSEQ multiplex PCR; TCRdb stores in-frame clones only, minus some. This table holds 150,000 to 200,000 clones, approximately 92% found once. Germline assignment: CDR1 MGHRA and CDR2 YSYEKL. This CDR3 is 21 amino acids long. V gene TRBV4-1 combines with J gene TRBJ1-5, with a possible D match to TRBD1 (5 bases). Sequenced material: peripheral blood, taken on day 0 of AZD1222 vaccination. The receptor was derived from an adult in good health. CDR3 sequence reads: CPSSRRWVPRTRGYSNQPQHF. CDR3 bases: TGCCCCAGCAGCCGCAGGTGGGTTCCCCGGACTCGGGGGTATAGCAATCAGCCCCAGCATTTT.